Sequencing of this TCR beta chain was carried out in a study of cytomegalovirus exposure and HLA in healthy donors (TCRdb year 2017). Broadly, across the study: The 650 to 800 repertoires of the first cohort and the 95 to 150 validation repertoires were produced on the same platform, according to a later analysis. The study was designed to test whether signatures of past pathogen exposure could be identified by cataloging public T cell receptors. Besides the first cohort of roughly 700 subjects, a separate validation cohort made up of roughly 120 different subjects was used. The study combined high-throughput TCR immunosequencing, statistical association of individual TCRs with disease status, and machine learning to predict cytomegalovirus infection status.

The library relied on the immunoSEQ multiplex PCR assay. As for how the authors treated the data: To diagnose cytomegalovirus status from the catalog of TCR beta chain sequences, a statistical classification framework was built. TCRdb's version of the immuneACCESS table is confined to in-frame rearrangements and falls short of the full clone set. An unresolved V gene accounts for under half of the shortfall where checked; the remainder is of unknown origin. V, J and clone size derive from that table, while D and trimming were established from the DNA sequence. The sample records 55,000 to 70,000 clones, about 91% of which are singletons. The ten largest clones take up about 5% of the sample. Donors formed part of the validation cohort, which comprised about 120 subjects and was distinct from the first cohort of 550 to 850 subjects. Notes on this clone: Its antigen target is currently unknown. Qualities for individual bases were not recorded, and no much larger clone is one base off. Other DNA sequences in this sample translate to the same CDR3.

Per the germline V gene, MGHRA is the CDR1 and YSYEKL is the CDR2. V and J are trimmed by 3 bases and 6 bases, and the gene matches miss 12 bases of the junction. Measured from the cysteine to the phenylalanine, the CDR3 is 17 residues long. Only the CDR3 region is kept as DNA, spanning 51 bases read in frame from base 1. What the authors observed across the whole study: In vitro tests confirmed that a few of the cytomegalovirus-associated TCR beta chains recognize cytomegalovirus antigens. Across donors, most TCR sequences were observed very rarely, whereas some public TCRs were present in many individuals. A later analysis found that TCRs clustered in the first cohort also tended to co-occur in the approximately 120 validation repertoires, with 94% of cluster scores above 0. The study listed 164 TCR beta chains as associated with cytomegalovirus. The classifier was reported to diagnose cytomegalovirus status with high specificity and sensitivity in both the original and validation cohorts. The authors suggested that the approach could potentially be extended to other disease states and immunological phenotypes. The validation cohort had no HLA typing available for a later analysis, so co-occurrence within that cohort was assessed over all 130 or so repertoires.

The V and J genes are TRBV4-1 and TRBJ2-3, with 10 bases aligning to TRBD2. The sample was PBMCs. This sequence was found in a man in his late teens or twenties in good health and CMV-seropositive. The DNA reads as follows: TGCGCCAGCAGCCATTCAAGGGAGCGGGAGGGCCTTGATACGCAGTATTTT. Its coded protein is CASSHSREREGLDTQYF.